The T cell receptor beta chain described here comes from a study of Ad26.COV2.S vaccination and SARS-CoV-2 variants. Across the whole study: The vaccine Ad26.COV2.S was put into the muscle once, or twice with 56 days between.

The V gene lost 2 bases and the J gene lost 2 bases, with 11 bases spanning the gap. The CDR3 sequence is 14 residues long. Per germline, CDR1 SGHTS and CDR2 YDEGEE. Findings of the study overall: Vaccine recipients showed a spike-specific TCR breadth that was higher than in placebo recipients. Following vaccination, spike-specific CD8+ and CD4+ T cell responses reportedly exhibited substantial breadth.

The treatment denotes: around 19 received Ad26.COV2.S at low or high dose, single or two shots; several received placebo; per-sample allocation not given. Sample collection was performed on day 63 after the first vaccine or placebo injection. In the vaccine, an Ad26 vector expressed the SARS-CoV-2 spike of the Wuhan strain. Remarks on this clone: What it recognizes is unknown.

Clones were sequenced by immunoSEQ multiplex PCR, and TCRdb holds only the in-frame ones, with some missing. The sample comprises more than 400,000 clones, approximately 90% of which are singletons, and approximately 1.7% rests with the top ten. The V and J genes are TRBV5-8 and TRBJ2-7, with D tentatively TRBD1 (5 bases). Specimen: peripheral blood, collected in a trial of Ad26.COV2.S vaccine versus placebo. The clonotype was recovered from a person between 18 and 65 years old who received the Ad26.COV2.S COVID-19 vaccine or a placebo. This chain's CDR3 is CASSFIDRTYEQYF. Written as DNA, the CDR3 is TGTGCCAGCAGCTTCATCGACAGAACCTACGAGCAGTACTTC.